Listed here are 9 T cell receptor beta chains from one sample, sequenced in a study of blood T cell repertoires in COVID-19. TCRdb keeps only in-frame clones here, not all; method: immunoSEQ multiplex PCR. The table records around 250,000 clones, about 89% of them present only once. Sequencing used peripheral blood. These TCRs come from a man between 35 and 55 years old with active or convalescent COVID-19.

This clone has more than one count but fewer than ten. The genes are TRBV3-1 (or the pseudogene TRBV3-2) and TRBJ1-3; 8 nucleotides agree with TRBD1. CDR3 length: 15 residues. V shed 1 base, J shed 4 bases, and the junction held 3 bases outside the gene matches. Germline V lookup: CDR1 LGHDT, CDR2 YNNKEL (reference sequence). CDR3 sequence reads: CASSQARTGGNTIYF. CDR3 DNA: TGTGCCAGCAGCCAAGCCCGGACAGGGGGAAACACCATATATTTT.

V usage is TRBV5-1 and J usage is TRBJ1-3; 7 positions match TRBD1. Per germline, CDR1 SGHRS and CDR2 YFSETQ. This CDR3 is 16 amino acids long. Trimming cost V 3 bases and J 2 bases; bases outside gene matches: 8. CDR3 coding DNA: TGCGCCAGCAGCTCGCAATACACAGGGGCTGGAAACACCATATATTTT. The encoded protein is CASSSQYTGAGNTIYF.

The chain combines TRBV4-2 with TRBJ2-1; D may be TRBD1 (6 bases). Germline-derived CDR1 and CDR2 are LGHNA and YNFKEQ. The V end lost 1 base, the J end lost 7 bases, and 14 bases lay between the germline ends. The length of the CDR3 is 15 residues. The chain's CDR3 is CASSQADGTRNEQFF. CDR3 nucleotide sequence: TGTGCCAGCAGCCAAGCCGATGGGACAAGGAATGAGCAGTTCTTC.

This clone has just one count. CDR3: CASSLEQGGGYTF. The CDR3 region has the DNA TGTGCCAGCAGCTTGGAACAGGGTGGTGGCTACACCTTC. This sequence joins TRBV5-6 and TRBJ1-2; tentatively, D is TRBD1 (6 bases). Deletions cut 0 bases from V and 7 bases from J, with 10 bases between. The CDR3 length is 13 residues. CDR1 SGHDT and CDR2 YYEEEE come from the germline V gene.

V usage is TRBV30 and J usage is TRBJ1-1; D possibly corresponds to TRBD1 (5 bases). The germline CDR1 and CDR2 sequences are GTSNPN and SVGIG (reference sequence). There are 16 residues in the CDR3. Trimming left V 1 base short and J 4 bases short, with 19 bases between. In DNA, the CDR3 is TGTGCCTGGAGTGGGTGGAGGGGCTGGGGGGGCACTGAAGCTTTCTTT. This sequence encodes CAWSGWRGWGGTEAFF.

Here the CDR3 reads CASSHGQGATF. The CDR3 nucleotides are TGTGCCAGCAGTCACGGACAGGGTGCCACCTTC. The chain combines TRBV12-3 or TRBV12-4 with TRBJ1-2, with 8 bases aligning to TRBD1. The V and J ends lost 5 bases and 13 bases, in that order; junction bases with no gene match: 6. The CDR3 sequence is 11 residues long.

This clone showed up just a few times. The chain links TRBV10-3 to TRBJ1-6; 7 bases fit TRBD1. This CDR3 is built from 16 residues. V shed 0 bases and J 7 bases; nucleotides not matched to a gene: 6. Per germline, CDR1 ENHRY and CDR2 SYGVKD. CDR3 DNA sequence: TGTGCCATCAGTGAGTCGACAGGGTTTGGGAATTCACCCCTCCACTTT. It yields the protein CAISESTGFGNSPLHF.

The J gene is TRBJ2-7, the V gene TRBV28; tentative D call: TRBD2 (6 bases). V was pared by 8 bases and J by 2 bases, with 16 bases between. Germline CDR1 MDHEN, CDR2 SYDVKM. There are 14 residues in the CDR3. The CDR3 nucleotides are TGTGCCAGCGCGCGGGAAGGGGCCACCTACGAGCAGTACTTC. The encoded protein is CASAREGATYEQYF.

Here the CDR3 DNA reads TGTGCCAGCAGCAAGGGACAGGGCCGCTATAATTCACCCCTCCACTTT. Protein sequence: CASSKGQGRYNSPLHF. The V and J genes are TRBV3-1 (or the pseudogene TRBV3-2) and TRBJ1-6, with TRBD1 identical over 9 bases. This CDR3 is built from 16 residues. Germline values: CDR1 LGHDT, CDR2 YNNKEL (reference sequence). The junction had 5 bases not matched to a gene; V was cut back by 5 bases and J by 3 bases.